These 5 T cell receptor beta chains originate from one sample sequenced in a study of T cell changes during pregnancy in multiple sclerosis. Generated by immunoSEQ multiplex PCR, the TCRdb table keeps only in-frame clones and is missing some. In the table there are some 71,000 clones, approximately 91% of which are singletons. This specimen consisted of peripheral blood, obtained in the third trimester of pregnancy. The receptors stem from a female donor with multiple sclerosis, enrolled in a pregnancy study.

This chain uses TRBV5-6 with TRBJ1-2; 8 positions match TRBD1. Germline loops: CDR1 SGHDT, CDR2 YYEEEE. CDR3 length equals 13 residues. With V trimmed by 4 bases and J by 8 bases, 7 bases remained unmatched. Written as DNA, the CDR3 is TGTGCCAGCAGCCTAGACAGGGGAAGAGGCTACACCTTC. Encoded protein: CASSLDRGRGYTF.

The chain links TRBV18 to TRBJ2-1; D is undetermined. CDR1 is KGHSH and CDR2 is LQKENI in the germline V gene. The CDR3 totals 13 residues. The ends were cut back, 4 bases at V and 5 bases at J, with 9 bases in the middle. Here the CDR3 DNA reads TGTGCCAGCTCACTTCAACTTAACAATGAGCAGTTCTTC. This translates into CASSLQLNNEQFF.

The chain couples TRBV7-9 to TRBJ2-1; 7 bases fit TRBD2. The CDR3 loop spans 16 amino acids. V lost 4 bases, J lost 6 bases, and 12 bases stayed unmatched. Per germline, CDR1 SEHNR and CDR2 FQNEAQ (reference sequence). The CDR3 spells CASSSMGGGGVNEQFF. The DNA for the CDR3 is TGTGCCAGCAGCTCAATGGGCGGGGGTGGGGTCAATGAGCAGTTCTTC. Complete variable domain (other parts from reference TRBV7-9 and TRBJ2-1): DTGVSQNPRHKITKRGQNVTFRCDPISEHNRLYWYRQTLGQGPEFLTYFQNEAQLEKSRLLSDRFSAERPKGSFSTLEIQRTEQGDSAMYLCASSSMGGGGVNEQFFGPGTRLTVL.

The chain links TRBV18 to TRBJ1-2; D remains unclear. Per the germline V gene, CDR1 is KGHSH and CDR2 is LQKENI. The CDR3 consists of 14 residues. The ends were cut back, 3 bases at V and 3 bases at J, with 11 bases in the middle. This CDR3 reads CASSPTGKDYGYTF. The CDR3 bases are TGTGCCAGCTCACCTACGGGAAAGGACTATGGCTACACCTTC.

The rearrangement uses TRBV2 and TRBJ2-1, with D perhaps matching TRBD1 (6 bases). The germline V gene has CDR1 SNHLY and CDR2 FYNNEI. The CDR3 runs to 14 residues. Trimming removed 4 bases from V and 9 bases from J, with 16 bases in between. DNA of the CDR3: TGTGCCAGCAGTGTACAGGGAATCTTGGGTGAGCAGTTCTTC. Protein: CASSVQGILGEQFF. Together with reference TRBV2 and TRBJ2-1, the CDR3 gives the full variable domain: EPEVTQTPSHQVTQMGQEVILRCVPISNHLYFYWYRQILGQKVEFLVSFYNNEISEKSEIFDDQFSVERPDGSNFTLKIRSTKLEDSAMYFCASSVQGILGEQFFGPGTRLTVL.